The 13 T cell receptor beta chains in this list originate from one sample, sequenced in a study of shared clonotypes between healthy human individuals. Assay used: immunoSEQ multiplex PCR; TCRdb lists only in-frame clones, some missing. The table lists more than 1,200,000 clones, less than 99% of them singletons. Material: naive CD4+ T cells sorted from blood. Subset in this sample: CD45RA+ positively selected. These receptors came from a man in his thirties or forties in good health.

The chain joins TRBV11-3 to TRBJ2-5; D is unresolved. Trimming stripped 5 bases from V and 1 base from J, with 8 bases between. Germline-derived CDR1 and CDR2 are SGHNT and YENEEA. This CDR3 spans 13 amino acids. The CDR3 loop reads CASSPDGQETQYF. The CDR3 DNA reads TGTGCCAGCAGCCCGGACGGCCAAGAGACCCAGTACTTC.

This chain connects TRBV2 to TRBJ2-5; the match to TRBD2 covers 10 bases. There are 13 residues in the CDR3. Germline CDR1 reads SNHLY; CDR2 reads FYNNEI. Unmatched junction bases numbered 2, after V lost 6 bases and J lost 4 bases. DNA of the CDR3: TGTGCCAGCAGCCCTAGCGGGAGAGAGACCCAGTACTTC. It codes for CASSPSGRETQYF. The full variable domain, with the rest looked up from reference TRBV2 and TRBJ2-5, is EPEVTQTPSHQVTQMGQEVILRCVPISNHLYFYWYRQILGQKVEFLVSFYNNEISEKSEIFDDQFSVERPDGSNFTLKIRSTKLEDSAMYFCASSPSGRETQYFGPGTRLLVL.

The CDR3 nucleotides are TGCAGCGCTATGGGAGGGGCTTTCTTT. Protein product: CSAMGGAFF. V gene TRBV29-1 combines with J gene TRBJ1-1; D remains unclear. V lost 7 bases, J lost 11 bases, and 11 bases lay in between. The germline CDR1 and CDR2 sequences are SQVTM and ANQGSEA. The CDR3 runs 9 residues.

The chain carries TRBV25-1 and TRBJ1-2, with D hard to call. From germline, CDR1 is MGHDK and CDR2 SYGVNS. The CDR3 spans 13 residues. V lost 5 bases and J 3 bases, leaving 10 bases between the germline ends. CDR3 loop: CASSLRVDYGYTF. DNA for the CDR3: TGTGCCAGCAGTTTACGGGTTGACTATGGCTACACCTTC.

V usage is TRBV5-4 and J usage is TRBJ2-5; TRBD1 is a possible D gene (6 bases). The CDR3 is 13 amino acids. V was trimmed by 6 bases and J by 4 bases, leaving 13 bases between them. Germline V gene data show CDR1 as SGHNT and CDR2 as YYREEE (reference sequence). The CDR3 is CASTSGRGETQYF. For the CDR3, the DNA is TGTGCCAGCACCTCGGGCAGGGGAGAGACCCAGTACTTC.

The chain joins TRBV9 to TRBJ2-5; TRBD2 aligns across 13 bases. Germline V gene lookup returns CDR1 SGDLS and CDR2 YYNGEE. This CDR3 contains 15 residues. V was clipped by 6 bases and J by 5 bases; unmatched bases: 7. CDR3 in DNA: TGTGCCAGCACCCCGACTAGCGGGAGGTGGGAGACCCAGTACTTC. It is translated as CASTPTSGRWETQYF.

The chain is built from TRBV5-6 and TRBJ2-1, with TRBD2 matching over 11 bases. J was trimmed by 0 bases and V by 0 bases; bases with no gene match: 2. CDR1 and CDR2 (germline): SGHDT, YYEEEE. The CDR3 covers 17 residues. In DNA, the CDR3 is TGTGCCAGCAGCTTGGATGGGACTAGCGGCTCCTACAATGAGCAGTTCTTC. This codes for CASSLDGTSGSYNEQFF. Variable domain in full (rest from reference TRBV5-6 and TRBJ2-1): DAGVTQSPTHLIKTRGQQVTLRCSPKSGHDTVSWYQQALGQGPQFIFQYYEEEERQRGNFPDRFSGHQFPNYSSELNVNALLLGDSALYLCASSLDGTSGSYNEQFFGPGTRLTVL.

V is TRBV9 and J is TRBJ2-3, with 13 bases matching TRBD2. This CDR3 spans 17 amino acids. Per the germline V gene, CDR1 is SGDLS and CDR2 is YYNGEE. Unmatched junction bases numbered 8, after V lost 3 bases and J lost 4 bases. The CDR3 loop is CASSDPTSGRWADTQYF. DNA for the CDR3: TGTGCCAGCAGCGACCCGACTAGCGGGAGGTGGGCAGATACGCAGTATTTT.

The V call is TRBV6-6, the J call TRBJ2-7; 9 bases agree with TRBD2. The CDR3 contains 15 residues. V shed 7 bases, J shed 2 bases, and the junction held 9 bases outside the gene matches. Germline assignment: CDR1 MNHNY and CDR2 SVGAGI (reference sequence). DNA of the CDR3: TGTGCCAGCACCAAAGGACTAGCGAGGACCTACGAGCAGTACTTC. This gives the protein CASTKGLARTYEQYF.

The J gene is TRBJ1-4, the V gene TRBV28; possible D gene TRBD1, 5 bases. Trimming removed 6 bases at V and 4 bases at J, with 9 bases between. This CDR3 region has 13 residues. Germline CDR1 is MDHEN and CDR2 is SYDVKM. The CDR3 DNA is TGTGCCAGCAGGGAGCAGGGTAATGAAAAACTGTTTTTT. As protein: CASREQGNEKLFF.

V is TRBV5-4 and J is TRBJ2-3; weak D call: TRBD2 (6 bases). CDR3 length equals 14 residues. Per the germline V gene, CDR1 is SGHNT and CDR2 is YYREEE (reference sequence). Deletions cut 0 bases from V and 2 bases from J, with 7 bases between. This chain's CDR3 is CASSLVADTDTQYF. The DNA for the CDR3 is TGTGCCAGCAGCTTGGTAGCGGACACAGATACGCAGTATTTT. The full variable domain, rest sourced from reference TRBV5-4 and TRBJ2-3, is ETGVTQSPTHLIKTRGQQVTLRCSSQSGHNTVSWYQQALGQGPQFIFQYYREEENGRGNFPPRFSGLQFPNYSSELNVNALELDDSALYLCASSLVADTDTQYFGPGTRLTVL.

The genes are TRBV15 and TRBJ2-5; 10 positions match TRBD1. Per the germline V gene, CDR1 is LNHNV and CDR2 is YYDKDF (reference sequence). There are 16 residues in the CDR3. V shed 1 base and J 5 bases; nucleotides not matched to a gene: 7. The CDR3: CATSRGDRGPGETQYF. CDR3 nucleotides: TGTGCCACCAGCAGAGGGGACAGGGGTCCGGGGGAGACCCAGTACTTC.

The chain combines TRBV7-9 with TRBJ1-4; D remains ambiguous. The ends were cut back, 3 bases at V and 3 bases at J, with 5 bases in the middle. CDR1 and CDR2 from the germline V gene are SEHNR and FQNEAQ (reference sequence). CDR3 length: 13 residues. CDR3 protein: CASSFSANEKLFF. CDR3 coding DNA: TGTGCCAGCAGCTTTTCAGCTAATGAAAAACTGTTTTTT. Full variable domain (remainder filled in from reference TRBV7-9 and TRBJ1-4): DTGVSQNPRHKITKRGQNVTFRCDPISEHNRLYWYRQTLGQGPEFLTYFQNEAQLEKSRLLSDRFSAERPKGSFSTLEIQRTEQGDSAMYLCASSFSANEKLFFGSGTQLSVL.